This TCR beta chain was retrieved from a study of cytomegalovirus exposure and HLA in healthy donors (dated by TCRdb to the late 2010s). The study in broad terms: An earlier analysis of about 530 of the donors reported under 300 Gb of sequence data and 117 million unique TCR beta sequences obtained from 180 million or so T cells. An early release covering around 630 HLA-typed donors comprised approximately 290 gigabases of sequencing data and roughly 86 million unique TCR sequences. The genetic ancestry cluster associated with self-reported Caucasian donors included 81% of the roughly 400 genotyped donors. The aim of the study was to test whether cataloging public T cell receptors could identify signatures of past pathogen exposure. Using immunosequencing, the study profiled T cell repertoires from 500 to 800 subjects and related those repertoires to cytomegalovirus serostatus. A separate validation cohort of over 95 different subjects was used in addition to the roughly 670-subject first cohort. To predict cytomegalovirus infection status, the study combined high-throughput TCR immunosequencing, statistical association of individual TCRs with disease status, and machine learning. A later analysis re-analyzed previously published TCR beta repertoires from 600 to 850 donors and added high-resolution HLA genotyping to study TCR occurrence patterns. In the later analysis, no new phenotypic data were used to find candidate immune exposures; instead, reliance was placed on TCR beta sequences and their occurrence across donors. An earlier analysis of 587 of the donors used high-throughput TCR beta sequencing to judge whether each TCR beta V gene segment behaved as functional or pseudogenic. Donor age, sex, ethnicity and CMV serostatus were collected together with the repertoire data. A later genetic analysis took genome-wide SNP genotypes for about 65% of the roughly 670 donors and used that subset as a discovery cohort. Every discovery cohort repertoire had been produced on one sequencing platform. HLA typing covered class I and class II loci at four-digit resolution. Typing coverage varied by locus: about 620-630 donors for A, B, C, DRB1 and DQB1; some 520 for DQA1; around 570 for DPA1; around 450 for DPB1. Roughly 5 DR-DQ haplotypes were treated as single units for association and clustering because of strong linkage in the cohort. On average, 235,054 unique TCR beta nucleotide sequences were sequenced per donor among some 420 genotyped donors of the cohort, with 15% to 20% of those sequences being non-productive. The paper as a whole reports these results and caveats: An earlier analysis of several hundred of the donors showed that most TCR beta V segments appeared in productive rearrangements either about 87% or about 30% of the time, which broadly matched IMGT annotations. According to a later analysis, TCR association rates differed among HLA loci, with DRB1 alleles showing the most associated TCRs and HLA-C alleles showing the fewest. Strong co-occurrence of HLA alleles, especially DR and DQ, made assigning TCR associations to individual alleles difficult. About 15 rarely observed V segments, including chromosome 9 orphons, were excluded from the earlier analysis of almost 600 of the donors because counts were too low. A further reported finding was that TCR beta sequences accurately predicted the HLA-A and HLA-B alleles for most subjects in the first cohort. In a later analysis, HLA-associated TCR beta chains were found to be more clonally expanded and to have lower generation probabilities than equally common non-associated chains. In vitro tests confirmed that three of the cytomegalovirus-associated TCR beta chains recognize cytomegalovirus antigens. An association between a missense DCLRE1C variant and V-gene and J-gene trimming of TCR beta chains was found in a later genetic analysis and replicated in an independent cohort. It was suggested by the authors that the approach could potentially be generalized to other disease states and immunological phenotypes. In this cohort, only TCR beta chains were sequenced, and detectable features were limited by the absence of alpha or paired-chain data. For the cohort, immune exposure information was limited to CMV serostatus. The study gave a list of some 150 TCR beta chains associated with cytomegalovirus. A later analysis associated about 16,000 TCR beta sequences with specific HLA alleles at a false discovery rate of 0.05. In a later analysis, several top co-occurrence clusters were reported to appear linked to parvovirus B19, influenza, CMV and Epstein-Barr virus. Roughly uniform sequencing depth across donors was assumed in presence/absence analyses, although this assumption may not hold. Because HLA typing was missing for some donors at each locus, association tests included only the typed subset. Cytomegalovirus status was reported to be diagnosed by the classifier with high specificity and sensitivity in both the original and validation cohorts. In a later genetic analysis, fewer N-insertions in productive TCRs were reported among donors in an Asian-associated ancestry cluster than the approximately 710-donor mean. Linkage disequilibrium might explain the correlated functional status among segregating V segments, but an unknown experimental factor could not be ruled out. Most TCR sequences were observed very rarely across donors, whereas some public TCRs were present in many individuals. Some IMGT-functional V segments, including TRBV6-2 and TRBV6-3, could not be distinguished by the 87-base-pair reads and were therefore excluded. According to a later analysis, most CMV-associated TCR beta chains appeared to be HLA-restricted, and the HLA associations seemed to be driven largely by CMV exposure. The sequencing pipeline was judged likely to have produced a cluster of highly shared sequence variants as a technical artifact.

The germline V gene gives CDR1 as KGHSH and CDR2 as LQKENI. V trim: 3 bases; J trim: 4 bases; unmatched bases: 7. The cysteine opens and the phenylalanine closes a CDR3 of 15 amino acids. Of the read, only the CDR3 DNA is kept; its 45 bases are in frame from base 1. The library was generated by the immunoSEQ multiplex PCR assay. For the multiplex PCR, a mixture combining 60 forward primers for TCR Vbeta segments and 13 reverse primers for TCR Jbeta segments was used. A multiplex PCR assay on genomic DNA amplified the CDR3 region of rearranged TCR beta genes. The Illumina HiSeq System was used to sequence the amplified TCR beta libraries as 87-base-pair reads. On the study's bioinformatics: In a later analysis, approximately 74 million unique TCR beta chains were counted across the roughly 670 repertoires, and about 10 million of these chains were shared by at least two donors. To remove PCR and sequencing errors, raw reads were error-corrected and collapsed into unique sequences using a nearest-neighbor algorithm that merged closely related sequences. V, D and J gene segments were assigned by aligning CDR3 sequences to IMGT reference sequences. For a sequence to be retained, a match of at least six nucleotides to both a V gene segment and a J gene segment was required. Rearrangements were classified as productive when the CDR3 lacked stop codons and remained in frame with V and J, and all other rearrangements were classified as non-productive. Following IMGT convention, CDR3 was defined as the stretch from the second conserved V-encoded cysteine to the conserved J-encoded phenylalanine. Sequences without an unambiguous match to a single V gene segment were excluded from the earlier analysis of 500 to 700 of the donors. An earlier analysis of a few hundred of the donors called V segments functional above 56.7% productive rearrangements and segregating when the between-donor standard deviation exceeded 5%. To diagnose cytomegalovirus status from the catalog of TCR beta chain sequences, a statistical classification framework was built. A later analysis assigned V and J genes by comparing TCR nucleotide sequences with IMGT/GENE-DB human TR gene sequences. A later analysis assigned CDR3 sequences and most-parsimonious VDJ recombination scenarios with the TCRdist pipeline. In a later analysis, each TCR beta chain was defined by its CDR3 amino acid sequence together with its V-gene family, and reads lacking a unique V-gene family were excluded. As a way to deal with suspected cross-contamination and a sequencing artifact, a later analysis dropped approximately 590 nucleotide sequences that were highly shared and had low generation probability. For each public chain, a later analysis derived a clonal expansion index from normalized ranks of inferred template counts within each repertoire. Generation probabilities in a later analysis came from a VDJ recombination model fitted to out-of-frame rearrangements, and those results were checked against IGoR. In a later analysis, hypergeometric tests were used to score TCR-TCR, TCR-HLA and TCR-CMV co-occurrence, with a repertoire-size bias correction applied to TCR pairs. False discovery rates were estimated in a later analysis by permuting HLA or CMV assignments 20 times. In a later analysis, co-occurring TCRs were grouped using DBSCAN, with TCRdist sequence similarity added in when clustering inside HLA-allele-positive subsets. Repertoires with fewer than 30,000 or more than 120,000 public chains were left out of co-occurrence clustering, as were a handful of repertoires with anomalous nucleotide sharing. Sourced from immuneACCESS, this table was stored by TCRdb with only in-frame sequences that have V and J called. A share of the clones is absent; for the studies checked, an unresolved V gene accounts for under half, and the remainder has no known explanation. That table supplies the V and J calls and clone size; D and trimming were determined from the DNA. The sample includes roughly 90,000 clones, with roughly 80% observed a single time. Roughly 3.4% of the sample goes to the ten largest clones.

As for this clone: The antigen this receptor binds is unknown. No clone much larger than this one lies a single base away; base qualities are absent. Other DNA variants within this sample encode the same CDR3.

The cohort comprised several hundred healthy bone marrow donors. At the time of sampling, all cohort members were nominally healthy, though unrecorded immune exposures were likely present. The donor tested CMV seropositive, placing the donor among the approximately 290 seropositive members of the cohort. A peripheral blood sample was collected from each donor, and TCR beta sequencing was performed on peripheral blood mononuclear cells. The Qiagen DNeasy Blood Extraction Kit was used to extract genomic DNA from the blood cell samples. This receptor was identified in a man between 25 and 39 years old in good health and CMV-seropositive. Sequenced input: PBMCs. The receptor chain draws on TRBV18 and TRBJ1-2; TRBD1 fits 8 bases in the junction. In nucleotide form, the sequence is TGTGCCAGCTCACCTCCCGGACAGGGTAGCTATGGCTACACCTTC. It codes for CASSPPGQGSYGYTF.